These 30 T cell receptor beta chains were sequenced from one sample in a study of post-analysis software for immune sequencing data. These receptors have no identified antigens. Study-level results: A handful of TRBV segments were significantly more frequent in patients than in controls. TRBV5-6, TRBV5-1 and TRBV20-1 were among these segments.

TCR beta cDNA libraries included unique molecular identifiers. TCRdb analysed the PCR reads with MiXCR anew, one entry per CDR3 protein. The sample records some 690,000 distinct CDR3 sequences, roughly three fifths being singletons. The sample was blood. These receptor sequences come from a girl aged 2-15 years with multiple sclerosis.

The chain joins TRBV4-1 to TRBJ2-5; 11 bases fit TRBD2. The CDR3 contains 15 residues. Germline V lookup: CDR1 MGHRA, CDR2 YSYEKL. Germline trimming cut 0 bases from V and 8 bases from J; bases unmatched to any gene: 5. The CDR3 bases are TGCGCCAGCAGCCAAGAGACTAGCGGGGTGGCAACCCAGTACTTC. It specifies CASSQETSGVATQYF.

Here the CDR3 reads CSVVGPGTDLNYGYTF. CDR3 nucleotide sequence: TGCAGCGTTGTCGGCCCCGGGACAGATCTTAACTATGGCTACACCTTC. V is TRBV29-1 and J is TRBJ1-2; TRBD1 matches 7 bases. CDR1 SQVTM and CDR2 ANQGSEA come from the germline V gene. V was clipped by 4 bases and J by 1 base; unmatched bases: 12. This CDR3 spans 16 amino acids. Filled out from reference TRBV29-1 and TRBJ1-2, the complete variable domain reads SAVISQKPSRDICQRGTSLTIQCQVDSQVTMMFWYRQQPGQSLTLIATANQGSEATYESGFVIDKFPISRPNLTFSTLTVSNMSPEDSSIYLCSVVGPGTDLNYGYTFGSGTRLTVV.

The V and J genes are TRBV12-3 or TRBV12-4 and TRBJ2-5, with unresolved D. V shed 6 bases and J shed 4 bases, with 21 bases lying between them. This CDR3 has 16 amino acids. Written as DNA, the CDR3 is TGTGCCAGCAGCCCCGTCAGAGGTTTGGGCCGAGAGACCCAGTACTTC. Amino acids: CASSPVRGLGRETQYF.

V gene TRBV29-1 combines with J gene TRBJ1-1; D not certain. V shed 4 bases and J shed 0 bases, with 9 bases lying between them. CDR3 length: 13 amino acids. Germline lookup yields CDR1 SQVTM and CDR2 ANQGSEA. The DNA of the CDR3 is TGCAGCGTTGGTATCGAAATGAACACTGAAGCTTTCTTT. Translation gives CSVGIEMNTEAFF. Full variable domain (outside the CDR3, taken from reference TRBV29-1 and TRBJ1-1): SAVISQKPSRDICQRGTSLTIQCQVDSQVTMMFWYRQQPGQSLTLIATANQGSEATYESGFVIDKFPISRPNLTFSTLTVSNMSPEDSSIYLCSVGIEMNTEAFFGQGTRLTVV.

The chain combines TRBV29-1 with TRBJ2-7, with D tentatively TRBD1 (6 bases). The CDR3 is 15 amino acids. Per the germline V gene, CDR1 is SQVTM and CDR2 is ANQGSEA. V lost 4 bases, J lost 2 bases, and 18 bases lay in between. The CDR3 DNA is TGCAGCGTTGTATCCGGGGACACCGATACCTACGAGCAGTACTTC. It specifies CSVVSGDTDTYEQYF.

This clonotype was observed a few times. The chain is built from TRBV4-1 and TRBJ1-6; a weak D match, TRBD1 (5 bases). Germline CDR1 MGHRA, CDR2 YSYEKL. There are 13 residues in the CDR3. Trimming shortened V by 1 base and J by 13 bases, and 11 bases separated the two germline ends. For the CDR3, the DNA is TGCGCCAGCAGCCAAGTATTCAGGGACCCCCTCCACTTT. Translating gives CASSQVFRDPLHF.

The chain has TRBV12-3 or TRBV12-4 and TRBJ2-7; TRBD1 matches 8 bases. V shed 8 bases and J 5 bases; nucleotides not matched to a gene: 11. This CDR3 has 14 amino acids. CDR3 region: CASGEKTGDHEQYF. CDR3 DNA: TGTGCCAGCGGGGAAAAGACAGGGGATCACGAGCAGTACTTC.

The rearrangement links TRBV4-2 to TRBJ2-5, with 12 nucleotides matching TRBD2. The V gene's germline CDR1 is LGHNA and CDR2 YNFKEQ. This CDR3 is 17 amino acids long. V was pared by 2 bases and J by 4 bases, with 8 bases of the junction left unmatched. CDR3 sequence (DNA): TGTGCCAGCAGCCAACTAGCGGGGGGGCCTCAGGGAGAGACCCAGTACTTC. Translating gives CASSQLAGGPQGETQYF.

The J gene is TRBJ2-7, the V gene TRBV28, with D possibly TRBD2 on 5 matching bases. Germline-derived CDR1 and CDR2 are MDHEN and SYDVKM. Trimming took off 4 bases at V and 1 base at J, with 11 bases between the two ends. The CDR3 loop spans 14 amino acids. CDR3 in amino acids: CASSSAGGSYEQYF. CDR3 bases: TGTGCCAGCAGTTCTGCGGGCGGATCCTACGAGCAGTACTTC.

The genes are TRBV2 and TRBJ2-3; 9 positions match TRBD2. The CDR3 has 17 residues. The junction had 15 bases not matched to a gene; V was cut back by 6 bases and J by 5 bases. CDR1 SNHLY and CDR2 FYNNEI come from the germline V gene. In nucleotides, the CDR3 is TGTGCCAGCAGGCTCGTCGAAGGAGCGGGAGGTGAAGATACGCAGTATTTT. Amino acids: CASRLVEGAGGEDTQYF.

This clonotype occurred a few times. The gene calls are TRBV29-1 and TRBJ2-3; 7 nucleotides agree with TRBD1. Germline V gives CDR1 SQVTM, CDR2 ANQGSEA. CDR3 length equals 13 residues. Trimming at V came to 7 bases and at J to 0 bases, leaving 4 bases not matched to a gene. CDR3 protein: CSADRESTDTQYF. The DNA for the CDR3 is TGCAGCGCCGACAGGGAGAGCACAGATACGCAGTATTTT.

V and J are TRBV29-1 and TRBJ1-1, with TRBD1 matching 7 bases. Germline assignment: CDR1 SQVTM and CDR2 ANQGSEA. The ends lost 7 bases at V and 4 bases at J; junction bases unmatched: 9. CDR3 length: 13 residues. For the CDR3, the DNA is TGCAGCGGGACGGGACAGCCGTTCACTGAAGCTTTCTTT. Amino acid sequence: CSGTGQPFTEAFF.

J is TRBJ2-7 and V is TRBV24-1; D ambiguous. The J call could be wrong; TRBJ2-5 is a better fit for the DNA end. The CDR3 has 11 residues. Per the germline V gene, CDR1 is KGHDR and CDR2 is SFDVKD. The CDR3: CATSDLRTQYF. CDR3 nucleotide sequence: TGTGCCACCAGTGATTTACGGACCCAGTACTTC.

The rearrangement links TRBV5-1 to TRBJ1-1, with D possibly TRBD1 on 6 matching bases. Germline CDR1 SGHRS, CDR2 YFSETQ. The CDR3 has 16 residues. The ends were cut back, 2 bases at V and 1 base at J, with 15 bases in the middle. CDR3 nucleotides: TGCGCCAGCAGCTTTAATACAGGGACGGGGAACACTGAAGCTTTCTTT. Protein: CASSFNTGTGNTEAFF.

Here the CDR3 DNA reads TGTGCCAGTAGGGGAGGGAGGAACGAGACCCAGTACTTC. Its translation is CASRGGRNETQYF. J is TRBJ2-5 and V is TRBV19; the match to TRBD2 covers 7 bases. The CDR3 spans 13 residues. Germline CDR1 and CDR2: LNHDA and SQIVND (reference sequence). V trimming: 6 bases; J trimming: 5 bases; junction bases outside the gene matches: 6.

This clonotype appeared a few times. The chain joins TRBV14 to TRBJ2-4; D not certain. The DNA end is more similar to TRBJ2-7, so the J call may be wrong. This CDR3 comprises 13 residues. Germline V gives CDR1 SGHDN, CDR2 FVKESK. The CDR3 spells CASSQSPSAEQYF. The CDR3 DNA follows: TGTGCCAGCAGCCAGAGTCCCTCTGCCGAGCAGTACTTC.

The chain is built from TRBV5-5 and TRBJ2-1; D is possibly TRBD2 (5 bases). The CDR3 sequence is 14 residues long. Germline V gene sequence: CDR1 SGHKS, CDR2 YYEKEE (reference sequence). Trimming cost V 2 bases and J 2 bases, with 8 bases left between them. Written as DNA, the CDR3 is TGTGCCAGCAGCTTTTCCGGGGCCTACAATGAGCAGTTCTTC. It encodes CASSFSGAYNEQFF. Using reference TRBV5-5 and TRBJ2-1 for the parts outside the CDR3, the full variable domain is DAGVTQSPTHLIKTRGQQVTLRCSPISGHKSVSWYQQVLGQGPQFIFQYYEKEERGRGNFPDRFSARQFPNYSSELNVNALLLGDSALYLCASSFSGAYNEQFFGPGTRLTVL.

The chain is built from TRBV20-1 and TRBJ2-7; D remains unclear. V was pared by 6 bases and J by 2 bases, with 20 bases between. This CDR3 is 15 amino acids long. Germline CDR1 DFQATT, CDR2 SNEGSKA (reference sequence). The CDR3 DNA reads TGCAGTGCATTCGGCGGAGCCAAAGATGCCTACGAGCAGTACTTC. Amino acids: CSAFGGAKDAYEQYF.

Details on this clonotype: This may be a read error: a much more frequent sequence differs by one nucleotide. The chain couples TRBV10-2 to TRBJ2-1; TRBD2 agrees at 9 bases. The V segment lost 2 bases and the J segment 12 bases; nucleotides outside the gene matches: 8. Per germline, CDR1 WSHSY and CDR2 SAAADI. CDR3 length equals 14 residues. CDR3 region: CASSEPSGKWGQFF. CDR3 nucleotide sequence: TGCGCCAGCAGTGAGCCTAGCGGGAAGTGGGGGCAGTTCTTC.

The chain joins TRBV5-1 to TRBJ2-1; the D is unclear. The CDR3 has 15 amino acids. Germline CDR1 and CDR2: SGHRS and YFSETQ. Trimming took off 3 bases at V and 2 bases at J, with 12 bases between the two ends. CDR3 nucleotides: TGCGCCAGCAGCTCTTCGACTGGGGCCTACAATGAGCAGTTCTTC. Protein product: CASSSSTGAYNEQFF.

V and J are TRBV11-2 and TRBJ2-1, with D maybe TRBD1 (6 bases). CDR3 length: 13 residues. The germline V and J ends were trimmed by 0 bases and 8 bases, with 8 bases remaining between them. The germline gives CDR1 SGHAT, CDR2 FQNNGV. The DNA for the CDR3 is TGTGCCAGCAGCTTAGAGCAGGGGCATGAGCAGTTCTTC. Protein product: CASSLEQGHEQFF.

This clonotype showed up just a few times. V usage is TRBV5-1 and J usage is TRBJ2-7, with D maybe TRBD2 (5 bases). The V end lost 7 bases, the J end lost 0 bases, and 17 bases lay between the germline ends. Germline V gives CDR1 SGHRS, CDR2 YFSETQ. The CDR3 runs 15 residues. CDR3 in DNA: TGCGCCAGCCGAGTGTCCCCGGGGATCTCCTACGAGCAGTACTTC. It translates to CASRVSPGISYEQYF.

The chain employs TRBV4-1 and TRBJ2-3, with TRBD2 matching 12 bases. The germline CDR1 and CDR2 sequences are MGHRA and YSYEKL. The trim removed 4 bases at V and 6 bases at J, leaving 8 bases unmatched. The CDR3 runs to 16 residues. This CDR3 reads CASSPGLAGRMDTQYF. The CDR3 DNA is TGCGCCAGCAGCCCGGGACTAGCGGGTCGCATGGATACGCAGTATTTT.

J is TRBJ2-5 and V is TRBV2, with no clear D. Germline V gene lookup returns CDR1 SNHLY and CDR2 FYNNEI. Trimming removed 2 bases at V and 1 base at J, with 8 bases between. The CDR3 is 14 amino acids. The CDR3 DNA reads TGTGCCAGCAGTGAACAGGCGGTCCAAGAGACCCAGTACTTC. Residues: CASSEQAVQETQYF.

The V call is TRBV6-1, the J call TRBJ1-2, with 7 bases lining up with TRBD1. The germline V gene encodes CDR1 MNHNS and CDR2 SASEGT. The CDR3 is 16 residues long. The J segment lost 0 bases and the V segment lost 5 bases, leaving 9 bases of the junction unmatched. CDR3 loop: CASSKIPGTANYGYTF. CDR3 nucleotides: TGTGCCAGCAGTAAAATTCCCGGGACAGCTAACTATGGCTACACCTTC.

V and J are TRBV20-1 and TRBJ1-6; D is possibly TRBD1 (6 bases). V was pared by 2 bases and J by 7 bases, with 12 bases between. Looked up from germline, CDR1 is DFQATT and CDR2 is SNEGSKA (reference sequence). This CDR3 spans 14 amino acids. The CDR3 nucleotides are TGCAGTGCTAGAACGGGGGCTGAGAATTCACCCCTCCACTTT. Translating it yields CSARTGAENSPLHF.

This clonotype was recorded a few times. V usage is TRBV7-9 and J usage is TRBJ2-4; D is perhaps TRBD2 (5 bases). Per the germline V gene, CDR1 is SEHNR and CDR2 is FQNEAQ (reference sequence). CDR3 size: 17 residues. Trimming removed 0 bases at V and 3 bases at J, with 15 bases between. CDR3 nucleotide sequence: TGTGCCAGCAGCTTAGCGCGGGCGGGCGTGGTCAAAAACATTCAGTACTTC. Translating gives CASSLARAGVVKNIQYF.

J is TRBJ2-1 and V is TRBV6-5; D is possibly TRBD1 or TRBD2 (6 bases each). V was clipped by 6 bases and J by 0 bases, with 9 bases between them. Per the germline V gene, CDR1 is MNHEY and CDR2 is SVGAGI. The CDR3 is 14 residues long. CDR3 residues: CASRRGVSYNEQFF. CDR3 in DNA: TGTGCCAGCAGAAGGGGGGTCTCCTACAATGAGCAGTTCTTC.

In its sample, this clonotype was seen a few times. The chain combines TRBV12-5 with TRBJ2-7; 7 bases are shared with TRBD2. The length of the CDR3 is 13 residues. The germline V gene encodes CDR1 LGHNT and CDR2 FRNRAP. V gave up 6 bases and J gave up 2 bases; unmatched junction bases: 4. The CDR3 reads CASGASGTYEQYF. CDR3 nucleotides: TGTGCTAGTGGGGCTAGCGGAACCTACGAGCAGTACTTC.

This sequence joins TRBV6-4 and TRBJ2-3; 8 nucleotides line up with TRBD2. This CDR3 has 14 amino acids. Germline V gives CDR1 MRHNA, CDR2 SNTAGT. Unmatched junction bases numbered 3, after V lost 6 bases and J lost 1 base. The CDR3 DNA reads TGTGCCAGCAGCGATAGCGGGGGCACAGATACGCAGTATTTT. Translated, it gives CASSDSGGTDTQYF.